This T cell receptor beta chain was sequenced in a study of cytomegalovirus exposure and HLA in healthy donors. In the case of this clone: What it recognizes is unknown.

J was trimmed by 3 bases and V by 4 bases; bases with no gene match: 18. This CDR3 spans 18 amino acids. In germline, CDR1 is SGHNT, CDR2 YYREEE (reference sequence). PCR was performed using 60 Vbeta and 13 Jbeta primers. Source study methods: There were around 77 million unique TCR beta chains by a later count, and 8.5 million to 14 million of them were shared. Sequencing was performed with immunoSEQ multiplex PCR; in TCRdb, only in-frame clones are kept and a portion is missing. That table gives V, J and clone size, and the DNA gave D and trimming. The sample has roughly 120,000 clones; roughly 15% are singletons. Study observations and caveats: Upon later analysis, HLA-associated TCR beta chains proved more clonally expanded than other, equally common chains. Roughly uniform sequencing depth across donors was assumed, possibly incorrectly. There were under 200 TCR beta chains listed as cytomegalovirus-associated.

The chain couples TRBV5-4 to TRBJ1-2, with 7 bases identical to TRBD1. The sequenced material came from PBMCs. The TCR sequence derives from a woman aged 18-29 years in good health and CMV-seronegative. The CDR3 coding sequence is TGTGCCAGCAGCCACCTAAATTACAGGGGTCGTTTACACTATGGCTACACCTTC. Encoded protein: CASSHLNYRGRLHYGYTF.